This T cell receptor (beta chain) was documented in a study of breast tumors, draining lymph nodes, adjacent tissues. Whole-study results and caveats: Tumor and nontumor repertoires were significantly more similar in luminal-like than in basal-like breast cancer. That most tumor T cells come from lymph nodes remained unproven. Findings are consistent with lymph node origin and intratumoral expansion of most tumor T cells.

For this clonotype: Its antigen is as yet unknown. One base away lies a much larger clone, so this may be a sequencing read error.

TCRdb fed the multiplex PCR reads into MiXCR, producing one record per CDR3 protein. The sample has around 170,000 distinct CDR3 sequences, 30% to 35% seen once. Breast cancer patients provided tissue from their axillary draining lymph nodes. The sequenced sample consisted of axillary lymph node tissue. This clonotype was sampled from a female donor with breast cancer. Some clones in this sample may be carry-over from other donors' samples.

CDR3 DNA sequence: TGTGCCAGTTCGTGGGACAGCGACTATGGCTACACCTTC. It translates to CASSWDSDYGYTF. The chain recombines TRBV19 with TRBJ1-2; 7 nucleotides line up with TRBD1. The CDR3 extends over 13 amino acids. The germline V gene has CDR1 LNHDA and CDR2 SQIVND (reference sequence). The J segment lost 3 bases and the V segment lost 8 bases, leaving 6 bases of the junction unmatched.